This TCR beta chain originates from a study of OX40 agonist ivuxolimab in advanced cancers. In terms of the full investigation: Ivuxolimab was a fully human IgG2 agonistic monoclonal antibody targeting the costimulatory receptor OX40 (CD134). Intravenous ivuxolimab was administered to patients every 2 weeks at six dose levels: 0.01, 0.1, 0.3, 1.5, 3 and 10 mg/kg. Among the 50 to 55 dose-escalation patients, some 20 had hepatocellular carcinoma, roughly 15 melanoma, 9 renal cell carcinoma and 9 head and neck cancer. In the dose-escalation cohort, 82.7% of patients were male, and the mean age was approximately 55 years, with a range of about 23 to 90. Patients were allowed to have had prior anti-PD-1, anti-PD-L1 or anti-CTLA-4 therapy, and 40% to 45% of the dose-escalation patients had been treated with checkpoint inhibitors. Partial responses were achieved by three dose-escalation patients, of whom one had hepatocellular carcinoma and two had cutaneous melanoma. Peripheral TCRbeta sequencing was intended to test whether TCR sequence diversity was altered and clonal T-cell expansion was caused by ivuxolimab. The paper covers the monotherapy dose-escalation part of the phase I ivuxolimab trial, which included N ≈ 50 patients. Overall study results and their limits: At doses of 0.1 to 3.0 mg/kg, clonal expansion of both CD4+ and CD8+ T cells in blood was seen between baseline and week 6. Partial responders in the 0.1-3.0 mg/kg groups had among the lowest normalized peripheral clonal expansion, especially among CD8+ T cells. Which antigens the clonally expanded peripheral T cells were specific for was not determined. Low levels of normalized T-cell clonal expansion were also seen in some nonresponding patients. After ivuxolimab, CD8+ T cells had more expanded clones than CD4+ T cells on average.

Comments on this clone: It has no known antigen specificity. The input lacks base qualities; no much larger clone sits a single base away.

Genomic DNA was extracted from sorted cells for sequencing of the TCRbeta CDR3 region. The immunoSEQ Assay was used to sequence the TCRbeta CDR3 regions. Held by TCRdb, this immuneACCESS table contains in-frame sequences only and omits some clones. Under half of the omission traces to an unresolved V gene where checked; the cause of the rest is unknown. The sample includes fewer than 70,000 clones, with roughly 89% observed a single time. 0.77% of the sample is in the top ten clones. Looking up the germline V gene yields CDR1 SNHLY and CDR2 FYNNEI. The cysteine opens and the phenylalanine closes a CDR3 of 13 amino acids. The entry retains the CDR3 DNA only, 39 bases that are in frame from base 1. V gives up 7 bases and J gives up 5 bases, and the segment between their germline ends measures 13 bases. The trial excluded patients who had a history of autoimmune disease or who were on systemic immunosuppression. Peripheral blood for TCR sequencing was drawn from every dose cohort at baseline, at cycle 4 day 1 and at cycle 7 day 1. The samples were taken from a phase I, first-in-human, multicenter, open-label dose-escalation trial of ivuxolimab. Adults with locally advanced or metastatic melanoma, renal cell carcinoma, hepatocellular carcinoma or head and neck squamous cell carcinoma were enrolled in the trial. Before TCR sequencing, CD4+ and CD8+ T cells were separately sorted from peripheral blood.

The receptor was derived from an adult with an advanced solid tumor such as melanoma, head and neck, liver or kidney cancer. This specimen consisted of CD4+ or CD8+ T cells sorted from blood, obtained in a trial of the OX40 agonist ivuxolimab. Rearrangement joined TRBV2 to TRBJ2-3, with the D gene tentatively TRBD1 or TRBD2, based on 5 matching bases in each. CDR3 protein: CASNRDGQDTQYF. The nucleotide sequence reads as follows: TGTGCCAGCAACCGGGACGGACAAGATACGCAGTATTTT.